This T cell receptor (beta chain) was sequenced for a study of shared T cell receptors in the human thymus. The ends were cut back, 10 bases at V and 0 bases at J, with 13 bases in the middle. This CDR3 has 14 amino acids. Germline CDR1 is ENHRY and CDR2 is SYGVKD. Sequenced by immunoSEQ multiplex PCR; TCRdb stores in-frame clones only, minus some. The data hold 500,000 to 550,000 clones, with around 82% observed a single time. These sequences were also reported in another study, on human thymus T cells. That paper adds: Thymic material originated from resections removed in the course of corrective heart surgery.

Sequencing was performed on thymocytes. The receptor's source is a boy under two years old with a congenital heart defect. The chain links TRBV10-3 to TRBJ2-1, with a tentative D call TRBD1 (5 bases). Written as DNA, the CDR3 is TGTGCCAGGGGCCTGGCGGACTCCTACAATGAGCAGTTCTTC. This translates into CARGLADSYNEQFF.